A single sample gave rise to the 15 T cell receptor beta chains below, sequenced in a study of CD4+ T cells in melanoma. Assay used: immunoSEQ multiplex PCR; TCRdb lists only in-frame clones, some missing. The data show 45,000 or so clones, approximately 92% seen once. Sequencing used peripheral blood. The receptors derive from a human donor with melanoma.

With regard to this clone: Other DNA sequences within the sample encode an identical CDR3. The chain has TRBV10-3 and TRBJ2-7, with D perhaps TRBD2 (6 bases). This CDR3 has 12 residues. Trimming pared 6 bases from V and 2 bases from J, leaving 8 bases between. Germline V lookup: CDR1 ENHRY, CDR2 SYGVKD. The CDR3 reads CAIRTGAYEQYF. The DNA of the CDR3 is TGTGCCATCAGGACGGGGGCCTACGAGCAGTACTTC.

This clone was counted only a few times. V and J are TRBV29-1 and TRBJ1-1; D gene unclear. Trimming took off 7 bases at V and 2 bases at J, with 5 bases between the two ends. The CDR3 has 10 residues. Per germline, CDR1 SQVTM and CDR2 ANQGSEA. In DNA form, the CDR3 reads TGCAGCGGGGGTAACACTGAAGCTTTCTTT. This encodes CSGGNTEAFF.

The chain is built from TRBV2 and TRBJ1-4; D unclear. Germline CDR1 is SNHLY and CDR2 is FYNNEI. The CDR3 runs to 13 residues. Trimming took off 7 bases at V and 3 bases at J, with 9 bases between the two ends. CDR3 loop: CASKGLPNEKLFF. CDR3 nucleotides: TGTGCCAGCAAAGGGTTACCTAATGAAAAACTGTTTTTT. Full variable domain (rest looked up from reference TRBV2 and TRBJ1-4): EPEVTQTPSHQVTQMGQEVILRCVPISNHLYFYWYRQILGQKVEFLVSFYNNEISEKSEIFDDQFSVERPDGSNFTLKIRSTKLEDSAMYFCASKGLPNEKLFFGSGTQLSVL.

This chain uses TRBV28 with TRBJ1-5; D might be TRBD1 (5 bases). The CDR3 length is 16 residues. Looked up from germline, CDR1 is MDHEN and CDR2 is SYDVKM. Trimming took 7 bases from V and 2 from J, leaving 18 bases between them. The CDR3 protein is CASTPSQGFGNQPQHF. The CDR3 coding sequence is TGTGCCAGCACTCCCTCGCAGGGTTTTGGCAATCAGCCCCAGCATTTT.

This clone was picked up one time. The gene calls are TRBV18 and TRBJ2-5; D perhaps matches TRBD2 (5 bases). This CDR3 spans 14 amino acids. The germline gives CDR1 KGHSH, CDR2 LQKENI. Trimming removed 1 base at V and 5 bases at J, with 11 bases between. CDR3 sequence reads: CASSPQVDLETQYF. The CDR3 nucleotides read TGTGCCAGCTCACCACAGGTGGACTTGGAGACCCAGTACTTC.

This chain's CDR3 is CATSRDLGEPQETQYF. DNA of the CDR3: TGTGCCACCAGCAGAGATTTGGGGGAGCCCCAAGAGACCCAGTACTTC. The V and J genes are TRBV15 and TRBJ2-5; D possibly uses TRBD1 or TRBD2 (5 bases each). The CDR3 is 16 residues long. V lost 0 bases to trimming and J lost 1 base, with 12 bases between them. Per the germline V gene, CDR1 is LNHNV and CDR2 is YYDKDF (reference sequence).

DNA for the CDR3: TGTGCCAGCAGCCCCTTGGGGACAGCGGCCCGTAGGGGTGAAAAACTGTTTTTT. Encoded protein: CASSPLGTAARRGEKLFF. V gene TRBV5-5 combines with J gene TRBJ1-4; 7 nucleotides line up with TRBD1. The CDR3 runs to 18 residues. The ends lost 4 bases at V and 7 bases at J; junction bases unmatched: 19. The germline gives CDR1 SGHKS, CDR2 YYEKEE (reference sequence). Full variable domain (rest looked up from reference TRBV5-5 and TRBJ1-4): DAGVTQSPTHLIKTRGQQVTLRCSPISGHKSVSWYQQVLGQGPQFIFQYYEKEERGRGNFPDRFSARQFPNYSSELNVNALLLGDSALYLCASSPLGTAARRGEKLFFGSGTQLSVL.

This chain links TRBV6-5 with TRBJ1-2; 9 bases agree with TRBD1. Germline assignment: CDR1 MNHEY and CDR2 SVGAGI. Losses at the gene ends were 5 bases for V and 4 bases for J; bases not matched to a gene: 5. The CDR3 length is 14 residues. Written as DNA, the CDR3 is TGTGCCAGCAGTAGGGGACAGGGTGGCTATGGCTACACCTTC. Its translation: CASSRGQGGYGYTF.

CDR3 DNA: TGCGCCAGCAGCTTGGAAGGAGGAGTAGGACAGCCCCAGCATTTT. Amino acids: CASSLEGGVGQPQHF. This sequence joins TRBV5-1 and TRBJ1-5, with no clear D. The V and J ends lost 0 bases and 7 bases respectively, with 14 bases between them. There are 15 residues in the CDR3. CDR1 and CDR2 from the germline V gene are SGHRS and YFSETQ.

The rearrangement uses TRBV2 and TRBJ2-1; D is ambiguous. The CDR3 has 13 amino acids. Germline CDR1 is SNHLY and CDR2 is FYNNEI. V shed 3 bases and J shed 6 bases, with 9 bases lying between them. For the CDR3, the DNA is TGTGCCAGCAGTGATGGCAAATCCAATGAGCAGTTCTTC. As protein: CASSDGKSNEQFF.

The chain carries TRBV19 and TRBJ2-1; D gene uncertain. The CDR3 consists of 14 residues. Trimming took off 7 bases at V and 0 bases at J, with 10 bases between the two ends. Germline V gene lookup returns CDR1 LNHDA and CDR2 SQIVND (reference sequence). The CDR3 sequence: CASKWGSSYNEQFF. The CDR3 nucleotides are TGTGCCAGTAAATGGGGTAGCTCCTACAATGAGCAGTTCTTC.

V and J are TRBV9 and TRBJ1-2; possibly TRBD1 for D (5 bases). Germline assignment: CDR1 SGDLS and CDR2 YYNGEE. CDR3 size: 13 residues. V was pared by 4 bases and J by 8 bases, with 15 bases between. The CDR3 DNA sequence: TGTGCCAGCAGCTCCCAGATGGGGGAAGGCTACACCTTC. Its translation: CASSSQMGEGYTF.

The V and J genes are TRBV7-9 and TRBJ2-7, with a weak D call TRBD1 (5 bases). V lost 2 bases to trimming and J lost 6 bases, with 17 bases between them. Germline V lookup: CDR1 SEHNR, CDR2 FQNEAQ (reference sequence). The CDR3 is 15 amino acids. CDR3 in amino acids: CASSLNPRVGSEQYF. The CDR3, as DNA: TGTGCCAGCAGCTTAAATCCCAGGGTGGGCTCCGAGCAGTACTTC.

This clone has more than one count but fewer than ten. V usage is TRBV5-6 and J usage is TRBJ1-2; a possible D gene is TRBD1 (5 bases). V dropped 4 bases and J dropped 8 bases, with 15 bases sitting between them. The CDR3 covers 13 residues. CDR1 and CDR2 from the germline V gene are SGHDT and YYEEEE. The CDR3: CASSQGPSWGYTF. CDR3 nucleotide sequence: TGTGCCAGCAGCCAGGGACCCAGCTGGGGCTACACCTTC.

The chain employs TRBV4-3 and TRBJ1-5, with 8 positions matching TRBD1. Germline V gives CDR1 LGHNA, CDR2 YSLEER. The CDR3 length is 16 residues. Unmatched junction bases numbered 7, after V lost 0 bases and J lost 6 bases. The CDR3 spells CASSQDFQGAGQPQHF. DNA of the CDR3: TGCGCCAGCAGCCAAGATTTTCAGGGGGCCGGTCAGCCCCAGCATTTT.